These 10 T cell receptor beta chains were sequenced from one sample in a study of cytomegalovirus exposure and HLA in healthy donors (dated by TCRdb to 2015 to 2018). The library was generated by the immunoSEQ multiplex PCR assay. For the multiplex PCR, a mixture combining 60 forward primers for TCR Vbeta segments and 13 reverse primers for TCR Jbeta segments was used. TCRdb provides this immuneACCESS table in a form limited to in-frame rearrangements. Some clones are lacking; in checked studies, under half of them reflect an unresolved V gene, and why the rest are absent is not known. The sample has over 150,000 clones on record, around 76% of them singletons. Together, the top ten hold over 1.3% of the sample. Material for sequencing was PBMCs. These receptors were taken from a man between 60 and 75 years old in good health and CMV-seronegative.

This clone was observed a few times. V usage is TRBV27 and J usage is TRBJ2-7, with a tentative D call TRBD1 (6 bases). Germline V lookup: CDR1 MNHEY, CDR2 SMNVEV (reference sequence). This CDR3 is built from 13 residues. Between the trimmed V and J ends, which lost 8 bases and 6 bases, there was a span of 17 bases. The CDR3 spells CASVSQGNSEQYF. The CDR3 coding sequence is TGTGCCAGCGTCTCACAGGGTAACAGCGAGCAGTACTTC.

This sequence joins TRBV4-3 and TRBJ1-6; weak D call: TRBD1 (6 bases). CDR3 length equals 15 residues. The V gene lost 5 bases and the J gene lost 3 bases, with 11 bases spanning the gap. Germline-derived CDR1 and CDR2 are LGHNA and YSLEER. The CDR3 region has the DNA TGCGCCAGCAGCGGGACAACCCTCTATAATTCACCCCTCCACTTT. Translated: CASSGTTLYNSPLHF.

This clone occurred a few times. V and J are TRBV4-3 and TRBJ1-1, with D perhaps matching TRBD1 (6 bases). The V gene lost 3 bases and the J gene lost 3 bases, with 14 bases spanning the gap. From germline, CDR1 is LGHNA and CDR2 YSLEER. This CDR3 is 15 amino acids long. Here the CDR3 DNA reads TGCGCCAGCAGCCAGTATCCACAGGGAGACACTGAAGCTTTCTTT. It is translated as CASSQYPQGDTEAFF.

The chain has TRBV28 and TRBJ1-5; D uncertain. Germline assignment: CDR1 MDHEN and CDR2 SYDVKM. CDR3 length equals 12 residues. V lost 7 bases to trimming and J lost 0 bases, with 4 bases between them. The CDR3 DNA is TGTGCCAGCACGGTTAGCAATCAGCCCCAGCATTTT. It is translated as CASTVSNQPQHF.

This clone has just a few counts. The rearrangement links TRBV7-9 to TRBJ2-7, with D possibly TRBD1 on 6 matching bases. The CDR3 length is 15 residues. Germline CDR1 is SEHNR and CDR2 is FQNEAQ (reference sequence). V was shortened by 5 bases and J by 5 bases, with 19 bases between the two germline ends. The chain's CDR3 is CASSPSWGQSDEQYF. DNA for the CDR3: TGTGCCAGCAGCCCTTCTTGGGGGCAAAGCGACGAGCAGTACTTC. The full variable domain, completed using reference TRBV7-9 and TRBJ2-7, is DTGVSQNPRHKITKRGQNVTFRCDPISEHNRLYWYRQTLGQGPEFLTYFQNEAQLEKSRLLSDRFSAERPKGSFSTLEIQRTEQGDSAMYLCASSPSWGQSDEQYFGPGTRLTVT.

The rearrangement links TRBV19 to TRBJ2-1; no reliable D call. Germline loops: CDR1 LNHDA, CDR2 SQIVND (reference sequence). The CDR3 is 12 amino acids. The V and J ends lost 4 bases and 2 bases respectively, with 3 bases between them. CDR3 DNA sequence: TGTGCCAGTAGTAGCGCCTACAATGAGCAGTTCTTC. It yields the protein CASSSAYNEQFF.

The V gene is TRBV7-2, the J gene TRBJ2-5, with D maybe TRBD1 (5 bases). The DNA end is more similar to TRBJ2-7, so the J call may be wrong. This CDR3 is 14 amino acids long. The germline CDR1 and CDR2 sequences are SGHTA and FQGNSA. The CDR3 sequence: CASSLVGAPYEQYF. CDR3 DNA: TGTGCCAGCAGCTTAGTAGGGGCCCCCTACGAGCAGTACTTC.

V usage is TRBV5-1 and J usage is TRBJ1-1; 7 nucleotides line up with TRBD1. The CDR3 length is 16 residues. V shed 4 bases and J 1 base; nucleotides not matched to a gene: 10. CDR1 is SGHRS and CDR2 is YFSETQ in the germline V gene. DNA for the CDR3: TGCGCCAGCAGCCTGGCCCTCGGGACAGAGAACACTGAAGCTTTCTTT. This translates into CASSLALGTENTEAFF.

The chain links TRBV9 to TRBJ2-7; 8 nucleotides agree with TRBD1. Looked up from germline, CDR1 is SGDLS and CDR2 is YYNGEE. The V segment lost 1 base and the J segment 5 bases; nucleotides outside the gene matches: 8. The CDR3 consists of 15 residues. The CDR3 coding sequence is TGTGCCAGCAGCGTACCCGGGACAGGTCCCCACGAGCAGTACTTC. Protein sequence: CASSVPGTGPHEQYF.

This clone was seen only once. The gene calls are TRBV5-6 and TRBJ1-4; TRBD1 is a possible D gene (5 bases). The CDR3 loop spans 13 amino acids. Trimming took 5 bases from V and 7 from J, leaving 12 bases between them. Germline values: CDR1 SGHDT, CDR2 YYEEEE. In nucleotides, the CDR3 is TGTGCCAGCAGTGGTCAGGGCGGTGAAAAACTGTTTTTT. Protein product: CASSGQGGEKLFF.